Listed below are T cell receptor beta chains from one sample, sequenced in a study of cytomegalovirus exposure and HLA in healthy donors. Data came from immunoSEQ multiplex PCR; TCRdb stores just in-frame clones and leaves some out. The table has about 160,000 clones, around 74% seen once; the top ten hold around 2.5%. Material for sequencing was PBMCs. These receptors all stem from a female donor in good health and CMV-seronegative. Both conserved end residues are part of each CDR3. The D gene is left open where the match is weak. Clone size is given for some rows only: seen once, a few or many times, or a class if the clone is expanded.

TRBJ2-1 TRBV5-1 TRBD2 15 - TGCGCCAGCAGCTCCTTACTAGCGGGATCGGATGAGCAGTTCTTC CASSSLLAGSDEQFF
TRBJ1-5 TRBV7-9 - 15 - TGTGCCAGCAGCCCGGGGGGGGGTGGAAGTCAGCCCCAGCATTTT CASSPGGGGSQPQHF
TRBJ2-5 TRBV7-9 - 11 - TGTGCCAGCAGCTTTAGCCAGACCCAGTACTTC CASSFSQTQYF
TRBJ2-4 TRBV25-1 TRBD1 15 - TGTGCCGGCAGTGCACAGGGGATGGTAAAAAACATTCAGTACTTC CAGSAQGMVKNIQYF
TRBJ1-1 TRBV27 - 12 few TGTGCCAGCAGTTTCACTACAGGTGAAGCTTTCTTT CASSFTTGEAFF
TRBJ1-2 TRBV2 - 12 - TGTGCCAGCAGTGAAGGTGCGGGCTTACACACCTTC CASSEGAGLHTF
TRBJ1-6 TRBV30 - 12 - TGTGCCTGGAGTCGCAGGGGTGGACCCCTCCACTTT CAWSRRGGPLHF
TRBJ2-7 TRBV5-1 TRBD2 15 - TGCGCCAGCAGCTTGGTGGGCGGGAGAGGTTACGAGCAGTACTTC CASSLVGGRGYEQYF
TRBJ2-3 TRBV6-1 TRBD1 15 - TGTGCCAGCAGAGAGACAGGGGGGGGCTTGGATACGCAGTATTTT CASRETGGGLDTQYF
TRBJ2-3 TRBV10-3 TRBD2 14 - TGTGCCATCACACCTAGCGGGGGGCAGGATACGCAGTATTTT CAITPSGGQDTQYF
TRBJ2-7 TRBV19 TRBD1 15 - TGTGCCAGTAGTCCCAGGGGGCTGGGGGCCTACGAGCAGTACTTC CASSPRGLGAYEQYF
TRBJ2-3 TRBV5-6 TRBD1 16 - TGTGCCAGCAGCCGGGACAGGCTGAGAGGCACAGATACGCAGTATTTT CASSRDRLRGTDTQYF
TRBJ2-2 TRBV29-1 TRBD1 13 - TGCAGCGTTGAAAGGGGGCAGACCGGGGAGCTGTTTTTT CSVERGQTGELFF
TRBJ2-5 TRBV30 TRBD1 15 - TGTGCCTGGGCCGGGACAGGGACGCCCCAAGAGACCCAGTACTTC CAWAGTGTPQETQYF
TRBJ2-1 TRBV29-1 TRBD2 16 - TGCAGCGTAAAACTAGCGGGGGGGGCCTCCTACAATGAGCAGTTCTTC CSVKLAGGASYNEQFF
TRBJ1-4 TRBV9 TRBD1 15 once TGTGCCAGCAGCGGAGGACAGGGGGATGAGGAAAAACTGTTTTTT CASSGGQGDEEKLFF
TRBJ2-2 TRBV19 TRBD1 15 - TGTGCCAGTAAGATAGACAGGGGCGGCACCGGGGAGCTGTTTTTT CASKIDRGGTGELFF
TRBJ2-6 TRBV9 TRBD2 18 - TGTGCCAGCAACCCTAGCGGGGGGACTATCTCTGGGGCCAACGTCCTGACTTTC CASNPSGGTISGANVLTF
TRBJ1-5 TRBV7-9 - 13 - TGTGCCAGCAGCCCCGGCGGGTTTCAGCCCCAGCATTTT CASSPGGFQPQHF
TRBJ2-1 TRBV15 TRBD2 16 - TGTGCCACCAGCAGATGGCAGCGGGAGTTGGCCAATGAGCAGTTCTTC CATSRWQRELANEQFF
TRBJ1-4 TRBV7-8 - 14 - TGTGCCAGCAGCCACGGGCAGGGCCATGAAAAACTGTTTTTT CASSHGQGHEKLFF
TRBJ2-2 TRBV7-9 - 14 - TGTGCCAGCAGCTTTTCAGGGAACACCGGGGAGCTGTTTTTT CASSFSGNTGELFF
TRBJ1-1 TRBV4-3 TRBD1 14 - TGCGCCAGCAGCCCGGACAGGGGGAACACTGAAGCTTTCTTT CASSPDRGNTEAFF
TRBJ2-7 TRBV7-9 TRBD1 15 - TGTGCCAGCAGTTTAGGACAGGGATCGTCCTACGAGCAGTACTTC CASSLGQGSSYEQYF
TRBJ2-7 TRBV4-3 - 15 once TGCGCCAGCAGCCCCCAAGGAGCAGAGTTCAACGAGCAGTACTTC CASSPQGAEFNEQYF
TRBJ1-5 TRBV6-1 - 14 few TGTGCCAGCAGTGAAGAGGGGCTCCATCAGCCCCAGCATTTT CASSEEGLHQPQHF
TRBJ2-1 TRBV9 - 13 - TGTGCCAGCAGCCCTCGGGGGGCTGATGAGCAGTTCTTC CASSPRGADEQFF
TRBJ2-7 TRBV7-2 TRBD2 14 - TGTGCCAGCAGCGCGGGACTAGCGGGGTACGAGCAGTACTTC CASSAGLAGYEQYF
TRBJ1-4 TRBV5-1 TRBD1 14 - TGCGCCAGCAGCCAAACAGGGGGGGATGAAAAACTGTTTTTT CASSQTGGDEKLFF
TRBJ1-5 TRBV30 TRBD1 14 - TGTGCCTGGACCGAGGGACAGAGCAATCAGCCCCAGCATTTT CAWTEGQSNQPQHF
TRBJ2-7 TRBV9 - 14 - TGTGCCAGCAGCGTGGACAGCCAGGCCTACGAGCAGTACTTC CASSVDSQAYEQYF
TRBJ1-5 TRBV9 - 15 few TGTGCCAGCAGCGTAGAGGCAGGTAGCAATCAGCCCCAGCATTTT CASSVEAGSNQPQHF
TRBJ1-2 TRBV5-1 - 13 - TGCGCCAGCAGCTTGGCCGTTGGTGGCGGCTACACCTTC CASSLAVGGGYTF
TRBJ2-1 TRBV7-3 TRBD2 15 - TGTGCCAGCAGCCCAGGCGGGACTAGCCGGGGTGAGCAGTTCTTC CASSPGGTSRGEQFF
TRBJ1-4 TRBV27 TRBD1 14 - TGTGCCAGCGGCCGACAGGGAATAAATGAAAAACTGTTTTTT CASGRQGINEKLFF
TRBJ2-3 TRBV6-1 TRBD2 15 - TGTGCCAGCAGTGGACTAGCGGGGGGGCCAGATACGCAGTATTTT CASSGLAGGPDTQYF
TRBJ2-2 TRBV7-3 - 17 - TGTGCCAGCAGCTTAGAGCTGAGCTCTGGAGCCACCGGGGAGCTGTTTTTT CASSLELSSGATGELFF
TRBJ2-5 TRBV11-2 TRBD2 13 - TGTGCCAGCAGCTCATTGGGGGGGGAGACCCAGTACTTC CASSSLGGETQYF
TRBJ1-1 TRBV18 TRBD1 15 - TGTGCCAGCTCACCGCTCCTTGACAGGGACACTGAAGCTTTCTTT CASSPLLDRDTEAFF
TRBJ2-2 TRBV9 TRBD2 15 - TGTGCCAGCAGCCCGCGGACTAGCGGCACCGGGGAGCTGTTTTTT CASSPRTSGTGELFF
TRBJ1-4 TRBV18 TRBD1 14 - TGTGCCAGCTCACCGACAGGGGCTAATGAAAAACTGTTTTTT CASSPTGANEKLFF
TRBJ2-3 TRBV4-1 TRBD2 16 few TGCGCCAGCAGCCAAGTGCCCAGCGGGGGTGAAGATACGCAGTATTTT CASSQVPSGGEDTQYF
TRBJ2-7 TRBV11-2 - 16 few TGTGCCAGCAGCCCAGCAACTAGCTCCAAACCCTACGAGCAGTACTTC CASSPATSSKPYEQYF
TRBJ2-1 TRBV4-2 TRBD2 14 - TGTGCCAGCCTCCTTGGGACTAGTAGCAATGAGCAGTTCTTC CASLLGTSSNEQFF
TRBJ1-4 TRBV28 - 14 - TGTGCCAGCAGCGCAGGGATTCGAGTGGAAAAACTGTTTTTT CASSAGIRVEKLFF
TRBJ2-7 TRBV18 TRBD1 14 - TGTGCCAGCTCACAACAGGGGGCCTCCTACGAGCAGTACTTC CASSQQGASYEQYF
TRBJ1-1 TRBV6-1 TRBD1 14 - TGTGCCACCCGAGGGGGCCACATGAACACTGAAGCTTTCTTT CATRGGHMNTEAFF
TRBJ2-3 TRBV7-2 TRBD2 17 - TGTGCCAGCAGCTTCGGGACTAGCGGGGGGCAAGGAGATACGCAGTATTTT CASSFGTSGGQGDTQYF